The clone carrying this TCR beta chain has at least ten counts. Its antigen is currently unknown. Each TCR transcript was tagged with a 10-nucleotide random UMI during 5'RACE. Using its own MiXCR run on the 5' RACE reads, TCRdb lists one record per CDR3 protein. Among 85,000 to 110,000 distinct CDR3 sequences listed, about 10% were seen once. Indicated time point: longitudinal time-point 3. 2 million PBMCs stored at -80 C were the source of the unsorted libraries. From germline, CDR1 is SGHRS and CDR2 YFSETQ. Trimming pared 3 bases from V and 3 bases from J, leaving 3 bases between. The CDR3 consists of 12 residues. The data were obtained in a study of neurological immune-mediated disorders. Whole-study results and caveats: No CDR3 amino acid sequences were shared by expanded clones across subjects, suggesting private repertoires in all groups.

What was sequenced was PBMCs. This receptor was identified in a female donor with HTLV-1-associated myelopathy (HAM/TSP). The chain couples TRBV5-1 to TRBJ2-2; the D is unclear. This chain's CDR3 is CASSYYTGELFF. Here the CDR3 DNA reads TGCGCCAGCAGCTACTACACCGGGGAGCTGTTTTTT.